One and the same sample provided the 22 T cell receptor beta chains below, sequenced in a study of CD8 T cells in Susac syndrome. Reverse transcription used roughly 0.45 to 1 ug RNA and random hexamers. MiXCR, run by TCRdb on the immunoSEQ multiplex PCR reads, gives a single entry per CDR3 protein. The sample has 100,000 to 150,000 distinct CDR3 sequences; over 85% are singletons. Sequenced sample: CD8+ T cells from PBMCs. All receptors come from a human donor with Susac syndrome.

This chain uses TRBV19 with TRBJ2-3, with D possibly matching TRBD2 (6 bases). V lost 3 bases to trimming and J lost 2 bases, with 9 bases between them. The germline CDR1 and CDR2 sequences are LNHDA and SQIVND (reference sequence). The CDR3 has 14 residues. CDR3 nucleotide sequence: TGTGCCAGTAGTATCCGCGGGGTCACAGATACGCAGTATTTT. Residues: CASSIRGVTDTQYF. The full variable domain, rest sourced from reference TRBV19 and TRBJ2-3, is DGGITQSPKYLFRKEGQNVTLSCEQNLNHDAMYWYRQDPGQGLRLIYYSQIVNDFQKGDIAEGYSVSREKKESFPLTVTSAQKNPTAFYLCASSIRGVTDTQYFGPGTRLTVL.

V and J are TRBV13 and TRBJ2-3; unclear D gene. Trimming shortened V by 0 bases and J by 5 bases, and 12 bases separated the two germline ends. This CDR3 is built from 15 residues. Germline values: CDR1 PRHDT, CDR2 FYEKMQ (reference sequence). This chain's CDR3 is CASSLGTTGRDTQYF. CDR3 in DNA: TGTGCCAGCAGCTTAGGTACTACCGGTCGAGATACGCAGTATTTT.

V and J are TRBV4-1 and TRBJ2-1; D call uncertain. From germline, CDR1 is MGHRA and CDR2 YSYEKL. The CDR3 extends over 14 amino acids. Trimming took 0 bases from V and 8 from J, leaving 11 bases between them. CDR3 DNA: TGCGCCAGCAGCCAAGAATCCTCCGTGGATGAGCAGTTCTTC. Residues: CASSQESSVDEQFF.

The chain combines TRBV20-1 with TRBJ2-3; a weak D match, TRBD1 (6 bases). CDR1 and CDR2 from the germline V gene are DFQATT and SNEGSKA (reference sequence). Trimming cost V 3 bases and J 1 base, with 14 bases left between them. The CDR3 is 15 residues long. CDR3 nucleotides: TGCAGTGCTAGGGTAGGCAGGGGCCGCACAGATACGCAGTATTTT. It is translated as CSARVGRGRTDTQYF.

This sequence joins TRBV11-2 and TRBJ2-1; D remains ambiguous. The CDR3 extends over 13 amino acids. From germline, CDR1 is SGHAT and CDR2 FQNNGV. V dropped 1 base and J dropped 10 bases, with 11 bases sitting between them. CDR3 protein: CASSLVSSAEQFF. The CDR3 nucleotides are TGTGCCAGCAGCTTAGTCTCCTCGGCCGAGCAGTTCTTC.

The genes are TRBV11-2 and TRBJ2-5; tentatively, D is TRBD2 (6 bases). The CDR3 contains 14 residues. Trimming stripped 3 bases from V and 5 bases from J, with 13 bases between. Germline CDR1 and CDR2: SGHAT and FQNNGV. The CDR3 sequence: CASSFGLSWETQYF. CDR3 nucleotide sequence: TGTGCCAGCAGCTTTGGACTATCTTGGGAGACCCAGTACTTC.

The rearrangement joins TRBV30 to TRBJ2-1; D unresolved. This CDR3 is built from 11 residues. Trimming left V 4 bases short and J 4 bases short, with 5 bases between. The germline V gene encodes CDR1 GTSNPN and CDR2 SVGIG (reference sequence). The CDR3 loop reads CAWKEYNEQFF. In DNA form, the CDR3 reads TGTGCCTGGAAAGAATACAATGAGCAGTTCTTC. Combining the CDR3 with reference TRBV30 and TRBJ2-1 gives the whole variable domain SQTIHQWPATLVQPVGSPLSLECTVEGTSNPNLYWYRQAAGRGLQLLFYSVGIGQISSEVPQNLSASRPQDRQFILSSKKLLLSDSGFYLCAWKEYNEQFFGPGTRLTVL.

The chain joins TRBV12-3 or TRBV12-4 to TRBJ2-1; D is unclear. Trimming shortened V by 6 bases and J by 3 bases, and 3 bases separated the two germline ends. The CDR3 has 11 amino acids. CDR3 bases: TGTGCCAGCAGACACTACAATGAGCAGTTCTTC. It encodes CASRHYNEQFF.

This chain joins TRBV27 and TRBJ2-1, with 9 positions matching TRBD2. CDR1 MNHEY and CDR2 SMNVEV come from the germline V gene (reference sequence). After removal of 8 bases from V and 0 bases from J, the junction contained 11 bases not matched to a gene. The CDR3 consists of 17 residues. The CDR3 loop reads CASVASGVISSYNEQFF. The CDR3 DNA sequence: TGTGCCAGCGTTGCTAGCGGGGTCATAAGCTCCTACAATGAGCAGTTCTTC.

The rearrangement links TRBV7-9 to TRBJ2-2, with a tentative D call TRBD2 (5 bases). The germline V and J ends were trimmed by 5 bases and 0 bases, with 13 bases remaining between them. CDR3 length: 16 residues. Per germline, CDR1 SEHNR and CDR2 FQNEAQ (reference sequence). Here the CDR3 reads CASSAFSVANTGELFF. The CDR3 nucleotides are TGTGCCAGCAGCGCATTTAGCGTCGCGAACACCGGGGAGCTGTTTTTT.

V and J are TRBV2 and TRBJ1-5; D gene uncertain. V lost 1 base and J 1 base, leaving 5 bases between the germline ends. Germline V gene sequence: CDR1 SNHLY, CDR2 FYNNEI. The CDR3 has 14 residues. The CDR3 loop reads CASSEEISNQPQHF. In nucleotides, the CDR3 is TGTGCCAGCAGTGAAGAGATCAGCAATCAGCCCCAGCATTTT.

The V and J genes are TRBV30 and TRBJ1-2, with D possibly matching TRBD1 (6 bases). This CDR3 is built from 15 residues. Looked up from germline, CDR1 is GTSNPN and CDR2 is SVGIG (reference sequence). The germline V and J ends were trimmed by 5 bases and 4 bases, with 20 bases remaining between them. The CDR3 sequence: CAWSSRGGVSYGYTF. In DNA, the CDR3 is TGTGCCTGGTCATCCCGCGGGGGCGTTAGCTATGGCTACACCTTC.

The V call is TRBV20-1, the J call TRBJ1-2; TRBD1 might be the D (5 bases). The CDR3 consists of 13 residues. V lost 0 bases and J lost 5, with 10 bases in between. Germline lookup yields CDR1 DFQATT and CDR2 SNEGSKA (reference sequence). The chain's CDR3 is CSARDEGQYGYTF. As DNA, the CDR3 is TGCAGTGCTAGAGACGAGGGGCAGTATGGCTACACCTTC.

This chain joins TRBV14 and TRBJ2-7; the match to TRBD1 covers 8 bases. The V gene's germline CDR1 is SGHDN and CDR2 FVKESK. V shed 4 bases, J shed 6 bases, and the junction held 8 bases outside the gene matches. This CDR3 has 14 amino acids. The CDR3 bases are TGTGCCAGCAGCCGCGCCGGGACAGGTGTCGAGCAGTACTTC. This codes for CASSRAGTGVEQYF.

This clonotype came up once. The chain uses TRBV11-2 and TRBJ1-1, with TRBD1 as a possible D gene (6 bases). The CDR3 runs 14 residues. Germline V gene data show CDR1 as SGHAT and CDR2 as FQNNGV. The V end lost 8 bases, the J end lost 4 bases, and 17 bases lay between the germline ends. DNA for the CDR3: TGTGCCAGCCGCTATTGGGGGCAAGTCACTGAAGCTTTCTTT. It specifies CASRYWGQVTEAFF. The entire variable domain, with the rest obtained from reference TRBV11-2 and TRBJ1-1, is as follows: EAGVAQSPRYKIIEKRQSVAFWCNPISGHATLYWYQQILGQGPKLLIQFQNNGVVDDSQLPKDRFSAERLKGVDSTLKIQPAKLEDSAVYLCASRYWGQVTEAFFGQGTRLTVV.

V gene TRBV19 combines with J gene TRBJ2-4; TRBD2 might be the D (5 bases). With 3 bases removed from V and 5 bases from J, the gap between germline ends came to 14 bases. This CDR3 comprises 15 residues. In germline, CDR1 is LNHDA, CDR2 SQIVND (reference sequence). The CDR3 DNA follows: TGTGCCAGTAGTATCCGTATAGCGTGGGAAAACATTCAGTACTTC. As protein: CASSIRIAWENIQYF.

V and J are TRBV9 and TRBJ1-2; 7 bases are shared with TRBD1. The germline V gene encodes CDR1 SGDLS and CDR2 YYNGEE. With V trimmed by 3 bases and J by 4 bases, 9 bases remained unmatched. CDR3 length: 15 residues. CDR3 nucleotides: TGTGCCAGCAGCGCCCAAGGCAGGGGGGTCTATGGCTACACCTTC. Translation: CASSAQGRGVYGYTF.

The CDR3 coding sequence is TGCGCCAGCAGTAAGGGACAGGGTGGACAGCCCCAGCATTTT. Translated: CASSKGQGGQPQHF. The chain recombines TRBV10-2 with TRBJ1-5; TRBD1 aligns across 9 bases. J was trimmed by 7 bases and V by 5 bases; bases with no gene match: 6. This CDR3 has 14 amino acids. Per the germline V gene, CDR1 is WSHSY and CDR2 is SAAADI.

The CDR3 region is CASSQLAGDTDTQYF. The CDR3 DNA reads TGTGCCAGCAGCCAACTAGCGGGGGACACAGATACGCAGTATTTT. This chain uses TRBV5-4 with TRBJ2-3; TRBD2 aligns across 11 bases. The CDR3 sequence is 15 residues long. The V gene end was trimmed by 4 bases and the J gene end by 2 bases; junction bases not matched to a gene: 3. Germline V gene sequence: CDR1 SGHNT, CDR2 YYREEE (reference sequence).

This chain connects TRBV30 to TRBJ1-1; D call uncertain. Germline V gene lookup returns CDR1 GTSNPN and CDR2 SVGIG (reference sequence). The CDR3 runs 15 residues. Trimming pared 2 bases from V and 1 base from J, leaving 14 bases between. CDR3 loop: CAWSNWRGKNTEAFF. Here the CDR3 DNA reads TGTGCCTGGAGTAATTGGCGGGGTAAGAACACTGAAGCTTTCTTT.

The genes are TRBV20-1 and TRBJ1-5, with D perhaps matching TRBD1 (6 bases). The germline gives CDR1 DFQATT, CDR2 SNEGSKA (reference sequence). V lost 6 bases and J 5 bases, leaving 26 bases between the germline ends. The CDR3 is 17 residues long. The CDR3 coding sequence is TGCAGTGCCGGGGGGGACCGGGGGCGCGGTCCGGATCAGCCCCAGCATTTT. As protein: CSAGGDRGRGPDQPQHF.

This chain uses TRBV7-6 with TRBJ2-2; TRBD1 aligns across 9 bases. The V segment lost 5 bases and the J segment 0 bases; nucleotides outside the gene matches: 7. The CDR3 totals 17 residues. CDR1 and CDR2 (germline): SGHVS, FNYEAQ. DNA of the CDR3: TGTGCCAGCAGCACAGCAGGGGACAGGGCGAACACCGGGGAGCTGTTTTTT. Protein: CASSTAGDRANTGELFF.